The present TCR beta chain was sequenced within a study of cytomegalovirus exposure and HLA in healthy donors. This clone was picked up one time. The CDR3 contains 17 residues. The germline gives CDR1 LNHNV, CDR2 YYDKDF (reference sequence). Trimming removed 5 bases at V and 5 bases at J, with 21 bases between. TCRdb's copy holds only in-frame clones and misses some; the assay was immunoSEQ multiplex PCR. Here the sample spans roughly 57,000 clones, just over 90% being singletons. The sample was PBMCs. The rearrangement joins TRBV15 to TRBJ1-4; a weak D match, TRBD1 (6 bases). The source of this sequence is a woman aged 18 to 35 in good health and CMV-seropositive. The CDR3 sequence: CATSVGGIMGANEKLFF. The CDR3 coding sequence is TGTGCCACCAGCGTTGGAGGAATAATGGGGGCAAATGAAAAACTGTTTTTT.